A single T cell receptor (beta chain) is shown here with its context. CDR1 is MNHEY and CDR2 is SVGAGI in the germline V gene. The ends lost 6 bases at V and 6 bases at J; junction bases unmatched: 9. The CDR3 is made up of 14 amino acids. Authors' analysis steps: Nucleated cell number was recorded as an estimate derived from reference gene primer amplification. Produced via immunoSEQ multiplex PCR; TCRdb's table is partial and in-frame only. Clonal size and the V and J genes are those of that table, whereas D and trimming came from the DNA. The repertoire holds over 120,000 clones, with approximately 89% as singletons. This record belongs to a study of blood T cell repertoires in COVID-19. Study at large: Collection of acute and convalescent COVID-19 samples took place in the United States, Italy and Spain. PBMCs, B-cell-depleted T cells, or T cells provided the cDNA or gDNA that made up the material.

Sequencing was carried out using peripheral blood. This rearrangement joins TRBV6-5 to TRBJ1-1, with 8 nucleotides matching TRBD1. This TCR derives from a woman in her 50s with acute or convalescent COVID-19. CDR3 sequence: CASRYQGALAEAFF. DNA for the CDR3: TGTGCCAGCAGGTATCAGGGGGCTCTCGCTGAAGCTTTCTTT.